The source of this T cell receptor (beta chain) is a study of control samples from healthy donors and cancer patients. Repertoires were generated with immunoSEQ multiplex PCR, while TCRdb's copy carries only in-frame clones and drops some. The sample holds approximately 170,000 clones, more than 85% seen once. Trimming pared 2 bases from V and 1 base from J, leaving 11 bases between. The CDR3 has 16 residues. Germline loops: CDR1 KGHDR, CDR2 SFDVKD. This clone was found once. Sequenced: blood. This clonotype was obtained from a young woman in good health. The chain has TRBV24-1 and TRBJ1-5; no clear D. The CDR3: CATSDSAGRSNQPQHF. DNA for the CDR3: TGTGCCACCAGTGATTCAGCCGGAAGAAGCAATCAGCCCCAGCATTTT.